A single sample gave rise to the 7 T cell receptor beta chains below, sequenced in a study of Tregs in tolerant kidney transplant recipients. TCRdb's table, derived via immunoSEQ multiplex PCR, lists solely in-frame clones and lacks some. The ten top clones account for around 14%, within a sample of tens of thousands of clones. This sample comprised CD8+ T cells from blood, obtained before the transplant. The source of these receptors is a human donor who received a combined kidney and bone marrow transplant.

A word on this clone: The sequence runs out 3 residues before the end of the CDR3; the remainder is reconstructed from the germline J gene. This chain uses TRBV20-1 with TRBJ2-7; no clear D. Germline V lookup: CDR1 DFQATT, CDR2 SNEGSKA (reference sequence). The V end lost 0 bases, the J end lost 2 bases, and 17 bases lay between the germline ends. The CDR3 is made up of 16 amino acids. CDR3 amino acids: CSARDPHTPVPYEQYF. The CDR3 bases that were read are TGCAGTGCTAGAGATCCACACACACCCGTCCCCTACGAG.

On this clone: The CDR3 goes on 3 residues after the read ends, and that part is filled in from the germline J gene. The V and J genes are TRBV19 and TRBJ2-1; D gene uncertain. Germline V lookup: CDR1 LNHDA, CDR2 SQIVND (reference sequence). This CDR3 comprises 13 residues. Trimming left V 3 bases short and J 6 bases short, with 9 bases between. The CDR3 protein is CASSIQRFNEQFF. CDR3 DNA (partial): TGTGCCAGTAGTATCCAGCGCTTCAATGAG.

Details on this clone: The read terminates 3 residues ahead of where the CDR3 ends, so the germline J gene completes it. The chain has TRBV7-9 and TRBJ2-7; D not certain. Germline CDR1 SEHNR, CDR2 FQNEAQ (reference sequence). The ends were cut back, 3 bases at V and 3 bases at J, with 9 bases in the middle. This CDR3 has 13 amino acids. Here the CDR3 reads CASSFQGLYEQYF. Incomplete CDR3 DNA: TGTGCCAGCAGCTTCCAAGGCCTCTACGAG.

Remarks on this clone: The read gets to within 3 residues of the CDR3 end, and the germline J gene fills in the rest. The V call is TRBV6-2 or TRBV6-3, the J call TRBJ2-3, with D possibly matching TRBD2 (6 bases). This CDR3 spans 15 amino acids. Germline CDR1 MNHEY, CDR2 SVGEGT. V lost 6 bases and J lost 6, with 19 bases in between. The CDR3 DNA, read in part, is TGTGCCAGCAGCTACGGGTTGTCGGGGAGGGATACG. This encodes CASSYGLSGRDT. The whole CDR3 protein reads CASSYGLSGRDTQYF.

Turning to this clone: The read falls 3 residues short of the CDR3 end, and the missing part is taken from the germline J gene. The rearrangement joins TRBV19 to TRBJ2-2; 7 bases are a match to TRBD1. Germline V gene data show CDR1 as LNHDA and CDR2 as SQIVND (reference sequence). This CDR3 has 14 residues. Trimming cost V 6 bases and J 4 bases; bases outside gene matches: 5. The CDR3 loop is CASSLTGSTGELFF. The covered CDR3 bases are TGTGCCAGTAGCCTGACAGGGAGCACCGGGGAG.

As regards this clone: The sequenced fragment ends 3 residues before the CDR3 boundary, so the rest is inferred from the germline J gene. The chain combines TRBV7-8 with TRBJ1-2, with no clear D. The CDR3 covers 12 residues. Germline V lookup: CDR1 SGHVS, CDR2 FQNEAQ. Trimming removed 3 bases from V and 5 bases from J, with 7 bases in between. CDR3: CASSFGAYGYTF. The covered CDR3 bases are TGTGCCAGCAGCTTCGGAGCGTATGGC.

About this clone itself: The read ends 3 residues before the CDR3 terminus; that terminus is restored from the germline J gene. The chain uses TRBV27 and TRBJ1-2; weak D call: TRBD1 (6 bases). The CDR3 runs to 13 residues. Germline CDR1 MNHEY, CDR2 SMNVEV (reference sequence). The DNA read from the CDR3 is TGTGCCAGCAGGTCGTCAGGGGCAGGCGGC. Its translation: CASRSSGAGG. The full CDR3 reads CASRSSGAGGYTF.